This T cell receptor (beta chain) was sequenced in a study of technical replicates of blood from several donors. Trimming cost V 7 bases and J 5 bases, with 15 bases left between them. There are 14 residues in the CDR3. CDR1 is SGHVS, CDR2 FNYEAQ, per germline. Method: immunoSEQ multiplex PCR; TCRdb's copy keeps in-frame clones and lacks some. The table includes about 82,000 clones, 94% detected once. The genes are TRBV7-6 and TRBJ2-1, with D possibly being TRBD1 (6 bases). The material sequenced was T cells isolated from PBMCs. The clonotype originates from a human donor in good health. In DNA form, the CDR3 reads TGTGCCAGCACCTTGGCGAGGGGGAACAATGAGCAGTTCTTC. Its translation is CASTLARGNNEQFF.